The sequence of this T cell receptor (beta chain) was determined in a study of regulatory T cells in long-lasting Graves disease. This CDR3 has 15 residues. Germline assignment: CDR1 SNHLY and CDR2 FYNNEI. Deletions cut 2 bases from V and 7 bases from J, with 12 bases between. Time point given: persistent/refractory GD, antithyroid drugs over 5 years with positive TRAb. Following extraction of RNA from PBMCs, that RNA was used to make the TCR library. Construction of TCR beta libraries relied on iRepertoire HTBI primers and on Arm-PCR targeting CDR3 regions. Original methodology: Across the samples, identification revealed roughly 56 TRBV and roughly 13 TRBJ segments. TCRdb redid the calling of the multiplex PCR reads with MiXCR, one entry per CDR3 protein. The authors' filters were not applied to this entry. The sample includes a few hundred thousand distinct CDR3 sequences, 23% of them seen just once.

Broader study findings: Lower TCR diversity was seen in persistent Graves' patients than in newly diagnosed ones.

This clonotype was seen repeatedly, ten times or more. Its specificity is not known. The source was peripheral blood mononuclear cells (PBMCs), collected when the disease was refractory, from a patient treated with antithyroid drugs. This sequence was found in a female donor with Graves disease. J is TRBJ1-6 and V is TRBV2, with D tentatively TRBD1 (6 bases). CDR3 protein: CASSEQRQGNSPLHF. The CDR3 coding sequence is TGTGCCAGCAGTGAACAGCGGCAGGGGAATTCACCCCTCCACTTT.